The T cell receptor beta chain described here comes from a study of cytomegalovirus exposure and HLA in healthy donors. Those who donated were healthy bone marrow donors. This clone was counted between two and nine times. The antigen remains undetermined. Study-wide results and caveats: It was in a later analysis that TCR association rates were seen to vary by HLA locus, highest for DRB1 and lowest for HLA-C. Altogether, 150 to 200 TCR beta chains were recorded as cytomegalovirus-associated. The classifier reportedly diagnosed cytomegalovirus status with high specificity and sensitivity.

A multiplex PCR was run with 60 Vbeta primers and 13 Jbeta primers. Produced via immunoSEQ multiplex PCR; TCRdb's table is partial and in-frame only. The sample holds over 100,000 clones, around 74% seen once. The length of the CDR3 is 14 residues. Germline loops: CDR1 MNHNS, CDR2 SASEGT. V was cut by 3 bases and J by 7 bases, with 16 bases left in between. The sequenced material came from PBMCs. This sequence originates from a man aged 35-49 years in good health and CMV-seropositive. The rearrangement links TRBV6-1 to TRBJ2-7, with D tentatively TRBD2 (6 bases). The CDR3 loop is CASSEGGAKREQYF. DNA of the CDR3: TGTGCCAGCAGTGAGGGGGGTGCTAAGCGGGAGCAGTACTTC.